Sequencing of this T cell receptor (beta chain) was carried out in a study of glioma-infiltrating T cells. The iRepertoire nested amplicon-rescue multiplex PCR amplified TCR alpha and beta CDR3s from RNA. One-step reverse transcription and amplification started from around 100-400 ng of tissue mRNA or PBMC total RNA. TCRdb itself ran the multiplex PCR reads through MiXCR, one entry per CDR3 protein. The data show approximately 110,000 distinct CDR3 sequences, more than 20% seen once. This clonotype was counted only a few times. Its antigen is still unknown. A much larger clone lies one base from this, so it may be a read error. Study results and caveats: Tissue-blood divergence was below expectation in non-neoplastic patients, above in gliomas. Very few CDR3 sequences were shared between tissue and blood.

The TCR was taken from a human donor with low-grade glioma or glioblastoma, undergoing nonglioma brain surgery, or in good health (not recorded which). Sequencing input: glioma tissue, nonneoplastic brain tissue, or PBMCs (not recorded which).

CDR3 loop: CASSMKWDRSTDTQYF. Written as DNA, the CDR3 is TGTGCCAGTAGTATGAAGTGGGACAGGAGCACAGATACGCAGTATTTT. The rearrangement links TRBV19 to TRBJ2-3, with 8 nucleotides matching TRBD1. V was pared by 3 bases and J by 0 bases, with 5 bases of the junction left unmatched. CDR3 length equals 16 residues. Germline V gene sequence: CDR1 LNHDA, CDR2 SQIVND (reference sequence).